A selection of T cell receptor beta chains follows, all from one sample in a study of shared clonotypes between healthy human individuals. Profiling relied on immunoSEQ multiplex PCR, and the TCRdb table lists in-frame clones only, not all of them. The sample consists of fewer than 1.4 million clones, about four fifths of them appearing once. Sequenced sample: memory CD4+ T cells from PBMCs. The receptors derive from a man between 18 and 35 years old in good health. Some clones in this sample may be carry-over from other donors' samples. Each CDR3 is given with its conserved first and last residue. Fields, in order: CDR3 protein, CDR3 DNA, clone size, V gene, D gene, J gene. A D gene is named only where the DNA matches it firmly. Expanded clones are given a class, and other clones once, few, many or no size at all.

CASSVGGADTQYF	TGTGCCAGCAGCGTAGGAGGCGCAGATACGCAGTATTTT	once	TRBV9	.	TRBJ2-3
CASSLSTGETQYF	TGCGCCAGCAGTCTAAGTACGGGGGAGACCCAGTACTTC	.	TRBV5-1	.	TRBJ2-5
CAWRPNTEAFF	TGTGCCTGGAGGCCGAACACTGAAGCTTTCTTT	many	TRBV30	.	TRBJ1-1
CASSLVPSGADTQYF	TGCGCCAGCAGCTTGGTCCCTAGCGGAGCCGATACGCAGTATTTT	.	TRBV5-1	TRBD2	TRBJ2-3
CASRDRGRVSYGYTF	TGTGCCAGTAGGGACAGGGGGCGAGTAAGCTATGGCTACACCTTC	.	TRBV28	TRBD1	TRBJ1-2
CASSAPSGRAGETQYF	TGTGCCAGCAGCGCCCCTAGCGGGAGGGCCGGAGAGACCCAGTACTTC	.	TRBV9	TRBD2	TRBJ2-5
CASSPRASEETQYF	TGTGCCAGCAGCCCCCGGGCTAGCGAGGAGACCCAGTACTTC	.	TRBV5-4	.	TRBJ2-5
CAWSVLSGLDTIYF	TGTGCCTGGAGTGTATTATCTGGCTTAGACACCATATATTTT	once	TRBV30	.	TRBJ1-3
CAWIQGLYGYTF	TGTGCCTGGATTCAGGGACTTTATGGCTACACCTTC	.	TRBV30	.	TRBJ1-2
CASSLGTTHQPQHF	TGTGCCAGCAGTTTAGGCACCACCCATCAGCCCCAGCATTTT	.	TRBV28	.	TRBJ1-5
CASSLGSGRAGQQFF	TGTGCCAGCAGCTTGGGAAGCGGGAGGGCCGGACAGCAGTTCTTC	.	TRBV7-2	TRBD2	TRBJ2-1
CASSLDRVGDTQYF	TGTGCCAGCAGCTTGGACAGGGTTGGAGATACGCAGTATTTT	once	TRBV7-9	TRBD1	TRBJ2-3
CASSYGVGTDTQYF	TGTGCCAGCAGTTACGGGGTCGGCACAGATACGCAGTATTTT	.	TRBV6-5	.	TRBJ2-3
CASSLATGTYGYTF	TGTGCCAGCAGCTTAGCAACAGGGACCTATGGCTACACCTTC	.	TRBV7-2	.	TRBJ1-2
CASSPMSLFQKDTQYF	TGTGCCAGCAGCCCTATGAGTCTCTTCCAAAAAGATACGCAGTATTTT	.	TRBV7-9	.	TRBJ2-3
CASSLVSGNEQYF	TGTGCCAGCAGTTTAGTGTCGGGGAACGAGCAGTACTTC	.	TRBV28	.	TRBJ2-7
CASSSLGGNNGELFF	TGTGCCAGCAGCTCCTTAGGGGGGAATAACGGGGAGCTGTTTTTT	once	TRBV5-6	.	TRBJ2-2
CASRSGTRHNEQFF	TGTGCCAGTAGAAGCGGGACACGCCACAATGAGCAGTTCTTC	few	TRBV2	.	TRBJ2-1
CASKTTTAGTGELFF	TGTGCCAGTAAGACGACGACAGCCGGCACCGGGGAGCTGTTTTTT	few	TRBV19	.	TRBJ2-2
CASSVSGYTDTQYF	TGTGCCAGCAGCGTTAGCGGTTACACAGATACGCAGTATTTT	.	TRBV9	.	TRBJ2-3
CASSPYGQGWYF	TGTGCCAGCTCACCATATGGACAGGGATGGTATTTT	few	TRBV18	TRBD1	TRBJ2-3
CASSPIANTEAFF	TGCGCCAGCAGCCCGATAGCCAACACTGAAGCTTTCTTT	.	TRBV5-1	.	TRBJ1-1
CASRGSTTTYGYTF	TGTGCCAGCAGGGGAAGCACCACCACCTATGGCTACACCTTC	.	TRBV28	.	TRBJ1-2
CASSFGVNEQFF	TGTGCCAGCAGTTTTGGGGTTAATGAGCAGTTCTTC	.	TRBV28	.	TRBJ2-1
CSVEVGRQGAGGYTF	TGCAGCGTTGAGGTTGGGAGACAGGGGGCCGGTGGCTACACCTTC	.	TRBV29-1	TRBD1	TRBJ1-2
CATSRVASGRPSMNNEQFF	TGTGCCACCAGCAGAGTTGCTAGCGGGAGGCCCTCTATGAACAATGAGCAGTTCTTC	.	TRBV15	TRBD2	TRBJ2-1
CSVEAPGQVFDEQFF	TGCAGCGTTGAGGCTCCGGGGCAGGTTTTCGATGAGCAGTTCTTC	.	TRBV29-1	.	TRBJ2-1
CASSQDHGTGYGYTF	TGCGCCAGCAGCCAAGATCACGGGACAGGGTATGGCTACACCTTC	.	TRBV4-3	TRBD1	TRBJ1-2
CASRAGPGTDTQYF	TGTGCCAGCAGGGCGGGACCCGGCACAGATACGCAGTATTTT	.	TRBV28	.	TRBJ2-3
CASSSPGLAKNEQFF	TGCGCCAGCAGCTCACCCGGACTAGCTAAGAATGAGCAGTTCTTC	.	TRBV5-1	TRBD2	TRBJ2-1
CASNMGQGNEQYF	TGCGCCAGCAACATGGGACAGGGCAACGAGCAGTACTTC	few	TRBV5-1	TRBD1	TRBJ2-7
CASSSAHYEQYF	TGTGCCAGCAGTTCCGCGCACTACGAGCAGTACTTC	.	TRBV6-5	.	TRBJ2-7
CASSLGQLSTDTQYF	TGTGCCAGCAGCTTGGGACAGCTAAGCACAGATACGCAGTATTTT	.	TRBV11-3	TRBD1	TRBJ2-3
CASSLAGLGTGELFF	TGTGCCAGCAGCTTGGCGGGGCTGGGCACCGGGGAGCTGTTTTTT	.	TRBV5-6	.	TRBJ2-2
CASSPTGTSHSSYNEQFF	TGTGCCAGCAGTCCAACAGGGACTAGCCATAGCTCCTACAATGAGCAGTTCTTC	.	TRBV28	TRBD2	TRBJ2-1
CASSLRTGAGNTIYF	TGTGCCAGCAGCTTACGTACAGGGGCGGGAAACACCATATATTTT	.	TRBV7-8	TRBD1	TRBJ1-3
CASSPHPQETQYF	TGTGCCAGCAGCCCACACCCCCAAGAGACCCAGTACTTC	.	TRBV28	.	TRBJ2-5
CSVGGAGVRGYEQYF	TGCAGCGTCGGGGGGGCGGGAGTGAGAGGTTACGAGCAGTACTTC	.	TRBV29-1	TRBD2	TRBJ2-7
CASSGLLGSTDTQYF	TGTGCCAGCAGCGGTCTCCTCGGGAGCACAGATACGCAGTATTTT	.	TRBV9	.	TRBJ2-3
CASSYPQGNTGELFF	TGTGCCAGCAGCTACCCTCAGGGGAACACCGGGGAGCTGTTTTTT	.	TRBV28	.	TRBJ2-2
CASSRTGSSTGELFF	TGTGCCAGCAGCCGGACAGGGTCATCGACCGGGGAGCTGTTTTTT	.	TRBV2	TRBD1	TRBJ2-2
CASSPPGPRRSNEQFF	TGTGCCAGCAGCCCGCCGGGTCCTAGGCGGTCAAATGAGCAGTTCTTC	.	TRBV27	.	TRBJ2-1
CASSWSSSNEKLFF	TGTGCCAGCAGTTGGTCATCCAGTAATGAAAAACTGTTTTTT	.	TRBV28	.	TRBJ1-4
CASSLKWGSGANVLTF	TGTGCCAGCAGCCTAAAGTGGGGATCCGGGGCCAACGTCCTGACTTTC	.	TRBV5-8	.	TRBJ2-6
CASRLNQGVPEAFF	TGTGCCAGCAGGCTTAATCAGGGGGTTCCTGAAGCTTTCTTT	.	TRBV27	TRBD1	TRBJ1-1
CAQGRDSGNTIYF	TGTGCCCAGGGGCGAGACTCTGGAAACACCATATATTTT	.	TRBV30	.	TRBJ1-3
CASGRDRADIQYF	TGCGCCAGCGGAAGGGACAGGGCGGACATTCAGTACTTC	.	TRBV10-2	TRBD1	TRBJ2-4
CASSGATTGGGGEKLFF	TGTGCCAGCAGTGGCGCAACCACAGGGGGCGGGGGGGAAAAACTGTTTTTT	.	TRBV6-1	TRBD1	TRBJ1-4
CASSLASGSHEQYF	TGCGCCAGCAGCTTAGCTAGCGGGAGCCACGAGCAGTACTTC	.	TRBV5-1	TRBD2	TRBJ2-7
CASGIGQAAGNTIYF	TGTGCCAGCGGGATAGGACAGGCGGCTGGAAACACCATATATTTT	.	TRBV28	TRBD1	TRBJ1-3
CASSPGGDRGDEQYF	TGTGCCAGCAGCCCGGGGGGGGACAGGGGCGACGAGCAGTACTTC	.	TRBV11-3	TRBD1	TRBJ2-7
CASSQGPADEQFF	TGTGCCAGCAGCCAGGGGCCAGCGGACGAGCAGTTCTTC	few	TRBV4-2	.	TRBJ2-1
CASSFDREQFF	TGCGCCAGCAGCTTCGACAGGGAGCAGTTCTTC	.	TRBV5-1	.	TRBJ2-1
CSVKGTLQETQYF	TGCAGCGTAAAAGGGACACTCCAAGAGACCCAGTACTTC	.	TRBV29-1	.	TRBJ2-5
CASSLGTGENQPQHF	TGTGCCAGCAGCCTCGGGACAGGGGAAAATCAGCCCCAGCATTTT	.	TRBV5-6	TRBD1	TRBJ1-5